This is a list of T cell receptor beta chains from one sample in a study of T cell repertoires in cytomegalovirus infection. These TCRs' antigens remain unknown. One entry per CDR3 protein, called by TCRdb with MiXCR from the reads. The sample has some 43,000 distinct CDR3 sequences; 20% to 25% are singletons. This specimen consisted of CD8+ T cells from cultured PBMCs, obtained from culture after CMV antigen stimulation. The receptors derive from a human donor in good health (CMV status not recorded). Some clones in this sample may be carry-over from other donors' samples. The CDR3 runs from the conserved cysteine through the conserved F or W. The order of the fields is J gene, CDR3 length, D gene, clone size, V gene, CDR3 DNA, CDR3 protein. D genes are given only for firm matches. A row's size may be missing; if present it is once, few, many or a size class.

j_gene: TRBJ2-7; len: 24; d_gene: TRBD1; abundance: -; v_gene: TRBV11-1; CDR3nt: TGTGCCAGCAGCCCATCAAATCCTGGGGTGGAGACGACCGAAGGGGGCAGAGGAACCTACGAGCAGTACTTC; CDR3aa: CASSPSNPGVETTEGGRGTYEQYF
j_gene: TRBJ1-2; len: 14; d_gene: -; abundance: -; v_gene: TRBV6-1; CDR3nt: TGTGCCAGCAGTGAAAGGGTGAGGGAGTATGGCTACACCTTC; CDR3aa: CASSERVREYGYTF
j_gene: TRBJ2-7; len: 13; d_gene: TRBD2; abundance: -; v_gene: TRBV3-1; CDR3nt: TGTGCCAGCAGCCCCGGGACTACCTACGAGCAGTACTTC; CDR3aa: CASSPGTTYEQYF
j_gene: TRBJ2-1; len: 16; d_gene: -; abundance: -; v_gene: TRBV28; CDR3nt: TGTGCCAGCAGTTTATGGACAAGTAGCTCCTACAATGAGCAGTTCTTC; CDR3aa: CASSLWTSSSYNEQFF
j_gene: TRBJ2-5; len: 14; d_gene: -; abundance: few; v_gene: TRBV7-8; CDR3nt: TGTGCCAGCCCGCCAGCGGGTGAACAAGAGACCCAGTACTTC; CDR3aa: CASPPAGEQETQYF
j_gene: TRBJ2-7; len: 13; d_gene: -; abundance: many; v_gene: TRBV6-5; CDR3nt: TGTGCCAGCAGTTATCGGGGGGCGGGCGAGCAGTACTTC; CDR3aa: CASSYRGAGEQYF
j_gene: TRBJ1-1; len: 11; d_gene: -; abundance: few; v_gene: TRBV6-2/TRBV6-3; CDR3nt: TGTGCCAGCGGGATATACACTGAAGCTTTCTTT; CDR3aa: CASGIYTEAFF
j_gene: TRBJ2-5; len: 20; d_gene: TRBD2; abundance: few; v_gene: TRBV7-2; CDR3nt: TGTGCCAGCAGCTTTTTCGGACAGGGAATCACTAGCGGGGACCGGGAGACCCAGTACTTC; CDR3aa: CASSFFGQGITSGDRETQYF
j_gene: TRBJ2-1; len: 14; d_gene: TRBD2; abundance: few; v_gene: TRBV6-5; CDR3nt: TGTGCCAGCAGCGCGAGCGGGGGTGACAATGAGCAGTTCTTC; CDR3aa: CASSASGGDNEQFF
j_gene: TRBJ2-1; len: 15; d_gene: TRBD2; abundance: -; v_gene: TRBV7-7; CDR3nt: TGTGCCAGCAGCCTGGGTCTAGCGGACTACAATGAGCAGTTCTTC; CDR3aa: CASSLGLADYNEQFF
j_gene: TRBJ2-1; len: 16; d_gene: TRBD2; abundance: few; v_gene: TRBV7-2; CDR3nt: TGTGCCAGCAGTTTGAATAGCGGGGGGCAGAACAATGAGCAGTTCTTC; CDR3aa: CASSLNSGGQNNEQFF
j_gene: TRBJ1-2; len: 13; d_gene: -; abundance: -; v_gene: TRBV27; CDR3nt: TGTGCCAGCAGTTTGGCCGGGGTCGATGGCTACACCTTC; CDR3aa: CASSLAGVDGYTF
j_gene: TRBJ1-5; len: 16; d_gene: TRBD1; abundance: -; v_gene: TRBV15; CDR3nt: TGTGCCACCAGCCAAAGCCGGGACAGGGTTGGACAGCCCCAGCATTTT; CDR3aa: CATSQSRDRVGQPQHF
j_gene: TRBJ2-3; len: 18; d_gene: -; abundance: -; v_gene: TRBV9; CDR3nt: TGTGCCAGCAGCGTAGCTACGGGTGCGCATCGGGGAGCAGATACGCAGTATTTT; CDR3aa: CASSVATGAHRGADTQYF
j_gene: TRBJ1-2; len: 14; d_gene: -; abundance: -; v_gene: TRBV10-3; CDR3nt: TGTGCCATCAGCGGGGGACCTGGGACCCCCGGCTACACCTTC; CDR3aa: CAISGGPGTPGYTF
j_gene: TRBJ1-1; len: 16; d_gene: TRBD1; abundance: many; v_gene: TRBV7-3; CDR3nt: TGTGCCAGCAGCTTAAAAGGCCTCGGGGGACAGTACGAAGCTTTCTTT; CDR3aa: CASSLKGLGGQYEAFF
j_gene: TRBJ2-7; len: 14; d_gene: -; abundance: -; v_gene: TRBV11-2; CDR3nt: TGTGCCAGCAGCTTAGGTATCCAAATCTACGAGCAGTACTTC; CDR3aa: CASSLGIQIYEQYF
j_gene: TRBJ2-7; len: 16; d_gene: -; abundance: -; v_gene: TRBV7-9; CDR3nt: TGTGCCAGCAGCTTAGCGCAAGGCCTGAGCTCCTACGAGCAGTACTTC; CDR3aa: CASSLAQGLSSYEQYF